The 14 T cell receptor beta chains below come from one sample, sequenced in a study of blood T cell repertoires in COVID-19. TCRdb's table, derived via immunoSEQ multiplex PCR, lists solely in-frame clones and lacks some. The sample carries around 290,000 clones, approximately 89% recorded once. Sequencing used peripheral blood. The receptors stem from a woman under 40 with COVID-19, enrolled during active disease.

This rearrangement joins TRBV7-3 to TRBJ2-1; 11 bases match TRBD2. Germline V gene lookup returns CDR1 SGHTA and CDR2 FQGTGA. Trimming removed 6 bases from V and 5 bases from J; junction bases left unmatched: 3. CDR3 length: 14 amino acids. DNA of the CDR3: TGTGCCAGCAGTTCACTAGCGGGAGACAATGAGCAGTTCTTC. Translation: CASSSLAGDNEQFF.

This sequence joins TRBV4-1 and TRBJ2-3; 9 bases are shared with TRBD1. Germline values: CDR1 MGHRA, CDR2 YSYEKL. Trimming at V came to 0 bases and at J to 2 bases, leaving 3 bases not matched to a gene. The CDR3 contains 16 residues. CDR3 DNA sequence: TGCGCCAGCAGCCAAGAACAGGGGGCCCTCACAGATACGCAGTATTTT. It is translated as CASSQEQGALTDTQYF.

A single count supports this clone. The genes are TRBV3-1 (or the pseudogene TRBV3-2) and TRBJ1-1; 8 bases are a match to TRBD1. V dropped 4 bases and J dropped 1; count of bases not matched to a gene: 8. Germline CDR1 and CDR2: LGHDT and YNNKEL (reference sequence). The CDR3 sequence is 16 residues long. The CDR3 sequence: CASSRRTGTSNTEAFF. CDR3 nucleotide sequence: TGTGCCAGCAGCCGCCGGACAGGGACCTCGAACACTGAAGCTTTCTTT.

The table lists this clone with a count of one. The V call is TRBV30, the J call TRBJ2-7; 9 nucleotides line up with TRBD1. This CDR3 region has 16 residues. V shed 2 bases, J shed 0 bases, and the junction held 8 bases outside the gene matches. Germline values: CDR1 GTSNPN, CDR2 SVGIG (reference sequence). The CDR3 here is CAWSLTGTGISYEQYF. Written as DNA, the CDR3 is TGTGCCTGGAGTCTTACCGGGACAGGGATCTCCTACGAGCAGTACTTC.

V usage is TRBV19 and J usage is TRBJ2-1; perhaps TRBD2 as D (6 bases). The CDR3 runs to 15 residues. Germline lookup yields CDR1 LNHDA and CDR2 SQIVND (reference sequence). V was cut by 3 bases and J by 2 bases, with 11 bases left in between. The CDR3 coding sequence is TGTGCCAGTAGTATCTCCGGGAGTCCCTACAATGAGCAGTTCTTC. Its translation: CASSISGSPYNEQFF.

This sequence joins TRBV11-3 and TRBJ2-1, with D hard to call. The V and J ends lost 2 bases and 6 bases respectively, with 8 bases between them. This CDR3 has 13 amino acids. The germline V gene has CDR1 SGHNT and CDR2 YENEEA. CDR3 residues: CASSLSQVNEQFF. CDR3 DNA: TGTGCCAGCAGCTTAAGCCAGGTCAATGAGCAGTTCTTC.

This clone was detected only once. The CDR3 region is CASSKGQGYNEQFF. Written as DNA, the CDR3 is TGTGCCAGTAGTAAAGGACAGGGCTACAATGAGCAGTTCTTC. V usage is TRBV19 and J usage is TRBJ2-1; 8 bases are a match to TRBD1. Germline trimming cut 4 bases from V and 3 bases from J; bases unmatched to any gene: 2. The V gene's germline CDR1 is LNHDA and CDR2 SQIVND (reference sequence). There are 14 residues in the CDR3.

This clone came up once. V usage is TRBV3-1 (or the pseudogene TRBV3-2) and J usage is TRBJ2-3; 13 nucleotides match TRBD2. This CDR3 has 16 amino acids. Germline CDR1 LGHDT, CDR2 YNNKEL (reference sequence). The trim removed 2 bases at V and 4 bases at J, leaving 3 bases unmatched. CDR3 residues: CASSQRTSGSPDTQYF. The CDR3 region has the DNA TGTGCCAGCAGCCAACGGACTAGCGGGAGTCCAGATACGCAGTATTTT.

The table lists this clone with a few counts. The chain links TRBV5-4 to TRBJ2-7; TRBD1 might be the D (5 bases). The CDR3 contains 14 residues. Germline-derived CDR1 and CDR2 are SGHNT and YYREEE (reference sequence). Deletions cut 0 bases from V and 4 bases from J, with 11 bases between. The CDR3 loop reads CASSLGGRRYEQYF. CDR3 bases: TGTGCCAGCAGCTTGGGGGGCCGGCGATACGAGCAGTACTTC.

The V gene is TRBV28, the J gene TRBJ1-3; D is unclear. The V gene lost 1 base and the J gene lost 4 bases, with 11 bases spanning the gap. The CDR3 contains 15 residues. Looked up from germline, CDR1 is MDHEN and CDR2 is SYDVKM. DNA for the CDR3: TGTGCCAGCAGTTTATACCGGGGAACCGGAAACACCATATATTTT. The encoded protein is CASSLYRGTGNTIYF. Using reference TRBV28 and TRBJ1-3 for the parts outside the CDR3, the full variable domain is DVKVTQSSRYLVKRTGEKVFLECVQDMDHENMFWYRQDPGLGLRLIYFSYDVKMKEKGDIPEGYSVSREKKERFSLILESASTNQTSMYLCASSLYRGTGNTIYFGEGSWLTVV.

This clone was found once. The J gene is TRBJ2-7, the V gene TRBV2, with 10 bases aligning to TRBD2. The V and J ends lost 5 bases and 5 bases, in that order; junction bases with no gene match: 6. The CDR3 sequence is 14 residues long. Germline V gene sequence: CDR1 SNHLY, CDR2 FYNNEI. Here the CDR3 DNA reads TGTGCCAGCAGTTTAGGACTAGCGGTTAACGAGCAGTACTTC. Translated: CASSLGLAVNEQYF.

The CDR3 loop reads CASSFDGYEQYF. CDR3 coding DNA: TGTGCCAGCAGCTTCGACGGGTACGAGCAGTACTTC. The rearrangement joins TRBV7-9 to TRBJ2-7; D remains ambiguous. The CDR3 runs 12 residues. The germline V gene encodes CDR1 SEHNR and CDR2 FQNEAQ (reference sequence). V dropped 3 bases and J dropped 4 bases, with 7 bases sitting between them.

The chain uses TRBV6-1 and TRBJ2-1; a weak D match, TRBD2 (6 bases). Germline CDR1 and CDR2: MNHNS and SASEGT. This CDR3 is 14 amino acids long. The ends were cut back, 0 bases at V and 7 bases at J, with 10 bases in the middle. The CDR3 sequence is CASSEAPGVNEQFF. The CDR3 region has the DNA TGTGCCAGCAGTGAAGCTCCGGGGGTAAATGAGCAGTTCTTC.

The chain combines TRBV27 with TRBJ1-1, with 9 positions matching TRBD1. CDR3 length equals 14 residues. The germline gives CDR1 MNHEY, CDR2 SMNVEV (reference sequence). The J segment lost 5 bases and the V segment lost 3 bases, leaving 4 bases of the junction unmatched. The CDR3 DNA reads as TGTGCCAGCAGTTTGGGACAGGGAGGGACTGAAGCTTTCTTT. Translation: CASSLGQGGTEAFF.